A single sample gave rise to the 19 T cell receptor beta chains below, sequenced in a study of shared clonotypes between healthy human individuals. Clones were read by immunoSEQ multiplex PCR, and TCRdb kept only the in-frame ones, dropping some. This table has hundreds of thousands of clones, around three quarters appearing once. The sequencing input was memory CD4+ T cells sorted from blood. Specified subset: CD45RA-negative fraction. These TCRs come from a woman in her thirties in good health.

The V call is TRBV6-6, the J call TRBJ1-4, with D possibly being TRBD1 (6 bases). V lost 5 bases and J lost 5, with 12 bases in between. Germline CDR1 MNHNY, CDR2 SVGAGI (reference sequence). This CDR3 has 14 amino acids. The CDR3 bases are TGTGCCAGCAGTCCTGGGGGCGGAAATGAAAAACTGTTTTTT. Translated, it gives CASSPGGGNEKLFF.

This chain joins TRBV5-1 and TRBJ2-2; D could derive from TRBD1 or TRBD2 (5 bases each). Germline assignment: CDR1 SGHRS and CDR2 YFSETQ. V was pared by 3 bases and J by 4 bases, with 7 bases between. There are 13 residues in the CDR3. Here the CDR3 DNA reads TGCGCCAGCAGCTGGGACGGCACCGGGGAGCTGTTTTTT. Translated, it gives CASSWDGTGELFF.

The table lists this clone with a few counts. This chain uses TRBV5-6 with TRBJ1-2, with TRBD1 as a possible D gene (6 bases). V lost 2 bases and J 8 bases, leaving 13 bases between the germline ends. CDR3 length: 13 amino acids. The V gene's germline CDR1 is SGHDT and CDR2 YYEEEE. CDR3 DNA: TGTGCCAGCAGCTTACAGGGATTTCAAGGCTACACCTTC. Protein sequence: CASSLQGFQGYTF.

The chain joins TRBV6-5 to TRBJ1-5; D unclear. V was clipped by 6 bases and J by 2 bases, with 14 bases between them. CDR3 size: 15 residues. Germline V lookup: CDR1 MNHEY, CDR2 SVGAGI. The CDR3 reads CASRPTTTGNQPQHF. In DNA form, the CDR3 reads TGTGCCAGCAGACCGACAACCACCGGCAATCAGCCCCAGCATTTT.

The chain links TRBV9 to TRBJ1-1, with 8 bases aligning to TRBD1. The CDR3 is 17 amino acids. The J segment lost 6 bases and the V segment lost 0 bases, leaving 13 bases of the junction unmatched. The V gene's germline CDR1 is SGDLS and CDR2 YYNGEE. DNA for the CDR3: TGTGCCAGCAGCGTAGGGATTGAGGACAGGGAATATGCTGAAGCTTTCTTT. Protein: CASSVGIEDREYAEAFF.

The genes are TRBV5-1 and TRBJ2-3; 12 positions match TRBD2. Germline V lookup: CDR1 SGHRS, CDR2 YFSETQ. Trimming took 0 bases from V and 2 from J; bases not matched to a gene: 4. This CDR3 spans 17 amino acids. CDR3 protein: CASSLGLAGVYTDTQYF. CDR3 nucleotide sequence: TGCGCCAGCAGCTTGGGACTAGCGGGGGTATACACAGATACGCAGTATTTT.

The chain uses TRBV9 and TRBJ1-1; D remains unclear. V was pared by 0 bases and J by 10 bases, with 16 bases between. This CDR3 has 14 amino acids. CDR1 SGDLS and CDR2 YYNGEE come from the germline V gene. CDR3 loop: CASSVGPHPRRAFF. The CDR3 bases are TGTGCCAGCAGCGTAGGGCCCCACCCTCGACGAGCTTTCTTT. Drawing the rest from reference TRBV9 and TRBJ1-1, the complete variable domain is DSGVTQTPKHLITATGQRVTLRCSPRSGDLSVYWYQQSLDQGLQFLIQYYNGEERAKGNILERFSAQQFPDLHSELNLSSLELGDSALYFCASSVGPHPRRAFFGQGTRLTVV.

The chain carries TRBV2 and TRBJ2-5; 9 bases agree with TRBD2. With 8 bases clipped from V and 4 bases from J, the junction kept 8 bases outside the gene matches. This CDR3 comprises 14 residues. CDR1 and CDR2 from the germline V gene are SNHLY and FYNNEI. CDR3 nucleotides: TGTGCCAGCTGGGCGGGAGGGAGTGGAGAGACCCAGTACTTC. Translation: CASWAGGSGETQYF.

Worth noting for this clone: Other DNA sequences in this specimen translate into the identical CDR3. The gene calls are TRBV5-4 and TRBJ2-1, with 10 nucleotides matching TRBD2. The CDR3 has 15 amino acids. Germline V gene sequence: CDR1 SGHNT, CDR2 YYREEE (reference sequence). V trimming: 4 bases; J trimming: 4 bases; junction bases outside the gene matches: 5. The CDR3 is CASSLGLADYNEQFF. The CDR3 DNA sequence: TGTGCCAGCAGCCTTGGACTAGCGGATTACAATGAGCAGTTCTTC.

This sequence joins TRBV29-1 and TRBJ2-5; 8 positions match TRBD1. Germline V lookup: CDR1 SQVTM, CDR2 ANQGSEA. Trimming took 6 bases from V and 5 from J; bases not matched to a gene: 8. This CDR3 contains 13 residues. CDR3 nucleotides: TGCAGCGTCAAACGGACAGGGATGGAGACCCAGTACTTC. As protein: CSVKRTGMETQYF.

At least ten counts were recorded for this clone. The rearrangement links TRBV5-4 to TRBJ2-7; D unresolved. Trimming shortened V by 2 bases and J by 3 bases, and 9 bases separated the two germline ends. Looked up from germline, CDR1 is SGHNT and CDR2 is YYREEE (reference sequence). The CDR3 is 13 residues long. The CDR3 is CASSLMGNYEQYF. The CDR3 DNA sequence: TGTGCCAGCAGCTTAATGGGGAACTACGAGCAGTACTTC.

The V gene is TRBV10-3, the J gene TRBJ2-1; D possibly matches TRBD1 or TRBD2 (5 bases each). This CDR3 spans 15 amino acids. Trimming stripped 6 bases from V and 4 bases from J, with 16 bases between. Germline V CDR1 and CDR2: ENHRY, SYGVKD. CDR3 sequence reads: CAIRTSGGGYNEQFF. The CDR3, as DNA: TGTGCCATCAGAACTAGTGGGGGTGGGTACAATGAGCAGTTCTTC.

The chain links TRBV5-1 to TRBJ1-2, with D perhaps matching TRBD1 (5 bases). Trimming pared 0 bases from V and 0 bases from J, leaving 12 bases between. Germline CDR1 SGHRS, CDR2 YFSETQ. The CDR3 extends over 16 amino acids. Here the CDR3 reads CASSLVRGKSNYGYTF. The CDR3 nucleotides are TGCGCCAGCAGCTTGGTGAGGGGCAAGTCTAACTATGGCTACACCTTC. Complete variable domain (other parts from reference TRBV5-1 and TRBJ1-2): KAGVTQTPRYLIKTRGQQVTLSCSPISGHRSVSWYQQTPGQGLQFLFEYFSETQRNKGNFPGRFSGRQFSNSRSEMNVSTLELGDSALYLCASSLVRGKSNYGYTFGSGTRLTVV.

The chain has TRBV5-1 and TRBJ2-1; the D is unclear. Germline V gene lookup returns CDR1 SGHRS and CDR2 YFSETQ. The CDR3 sequence is 15 residues long. V lost 3 bases, J lost 0 bases, and 10 bases lay in between. The CDR3 DNA reads TGCGCCAGCAGCTCCGACCTACCCTCCTACAATGAGCAGTTCTTC. Amino acid sequence: CASSSDLPSYNEQFF.

This rearrangement joins TRBV19 to TRBJ2-7; D possibly matches TRBD1 or TRBD2 (5 bases each). The germline V gene has CDR1 LNHDA and CDR2 SQIVND (reference sequence). CDR3 length: 17 residues. Trimming took off 5 bases at V and 9 bases at J, with 29 bases between the two ends. The CDR3 is CASSRTPSGTSTKGQYF. CDR3 nucleotides: TGTGCCAGTAGTCGAACCCCATCCGGGACGTCCACGAAAGGGCAGTACTTC.

This chain connects TRBV6-4 to TRBJ1-5; no clear D gene. Looked up from germline, CDR1 is MRHNA and CDR2 is SNTAGT. The V end lost 4 bases, the J end lost 7 bases, and 14 bases lay between the germline ends. This CDR3 spans 14 amino acids. The CDR3 DNA follows: TGTGCCAGCAGTGCGGAGGGATTTAGGCAGCCCCAGCATTTT. Protein product: CASSAEGFRQPQHF.

The V and J genes are TRBV27 and TRBJ2-1, with D uncertain. Looked up from germline, CDR1 is MNHEY and CDR2 is SMNVEV (reference sequence). V was trimmed by 7 bases and J by 3 bases, leaving 7 bases between them. The CDR3 runs 12 residues. The CDR3 DNA reads TGTGCCAGCAAGGGCCTCTACAATGAGCAGTTCTTC. It specifies CASKGLYNEQFF.

This chain links TRBV5-1 with TRBJ1-5, with D uncertain. Germline CDR1 and CDR2: SGHRS and YFSETQ. There are 15 residues in the CDR3. V shed 0 bases and J shed 6 bases, with 13 bases lying between them. CDR3 sequence: CASSLGGVAGQPQHF. The CDR3 nucleotides read TGCGCCAGCAGCTTGGGTGGGGTAGCGGGTCAGCCCCAGCATTTT.

J is TRBJ1-4 and V is TRBV7-8; 10 bases are shared with TRBD1. The germline V gene has CDR1 SGHVS and CDR2 FQNEAQ. The CDR3 runs 14 residues. J gave up 8 bases and V 4 bases, and 4 bases lay outside the gene matches. The CDR3 nucleotides read TGTGCCAGCAGCTCGAGGGACAGGGGCGAAAAACTGTTTTTT. It specifies CASSSRDRGEKLFF.